This entry is about one T cell receptor beta chain. The antigen this receptor binds is unknown. Per-base qualities were not stored, and no clone one base away is much larger. This sample stems from a study of shared clonotypes between healthy human individuals (dated by TCRdb to 2018 to 2021). Study-wide context: The cohort comprised two women and a few men aged 18 to 49 years. To estimate repertoire size and how much clonotype sharing occurs between individuals, the study deeply sequenced the blood TCR repertoires of about five healthy adults. Libraries were prepared and TCR repertoires were sequenced by different laboratories using diverse techniques, in order to increase sequencing depth and limit assay-specific biases. For each donor, three plates each were used for CD4 naive and CD4 memory, two plates were used for CD8 naive, and one plate was used for CD8 memory. Between about 0.8 and 8.9 billion PBMCs per donor were obtained by leukapheresis.

The donors were healthy, HIV-negative adults with no recently reported acute infections or vaccinations. Every donor was a Caucasian adult living in Nashville, Tennessee, USA. CD4+ T cells were enriched by magnetic negative selection, after which naive cells were positively selected on CD45RA and the negative fraction was taken as the memory subset. Blood was collected by leukapheresis, and PBMCs were isolated by Ficoll-Histopaque density gradient centrifugation and then cryopreserved in liquid nitrogen vapor phase. Purity and quantity of every magnetically sorted T cell population were checked by analytical flow cytometry. Genomic DNA was isolated from each sorted fraction and quantified by UV absorbance on a Nanodrop 2000c. V is pared back by 11 bases and J by 4 bases, with 14 bases lying between the germline termini. The germline V gene sets CDR1 to MDHEN and CDR2 to SYDVKM. Including the terminal cysteine and phenylalanine, the CDR3 comprises 12 residues. The retained sequence is limited to the CDR3, 36 bases, with the frame set at the first base.

Using the deep immunoSEQ assay, multiplex PCR amplified TCR CDR3 regions from genomic DNA. Genomic DNA extracted from each cell subset was distributed evenly over all wells of several immunoSEQ 96-well plates, and each plate served as one replicate. Each replicate PCR for sorted subsets received around 200 ng genomic DNA, equal to about 29,000 T cell genomes. The purified libraries were quantified using a Qubit 3.0 fluorometer, sized with a Bioanalyzer 2100, and then quantified again using the KAPA Library Quantification kit. Every immunoSEQ 96-well plate was sequenced on a separate single-read 150-cycle Illumina NextSeq 550 flow cell. The study's processing was this. Because the immunoSEQ output included only junctional sequences and no quality scores, the filtering could not be the same as the filtering used for full-length reads. To assign V/J genes and CDR3, sequences were annotated using PyIR, a Python wrapper for IgBLAST v1.9, with IMGT germline references. Reads were removed for weak V/J assignments (E-value above 1e-6), missing CDR3, stop codons, out-of-frame junctions, or ambiguous translated residues. V3J clonotypes were defined by identical inferred V gene, J gene, and CDR3 amino acid sequence. The percentage overlap between two repertoires was calculated by dividing the number of shared unique clonotypes by the size of the smaller repertoire. Repertoire richness was assessed with RTK rarefaction, the Chao1 estimator, and Recon v2.1 estimates of unobserved clonotypes. OLGA was used to compute generation probabilities for all TCRbeta clonotypes that the gDNA method yielded from several donors. Drawn from immuneACCESS, this table holds only the in-frame rearrangements with V and J called that TCRdb kept. Clones are partly lost; checked studies trace under half to an unresolved V gene and leave the rest unexplained. V and J calls and clone size come straight from that table; D and trimming were deduced from the DNA. Here the sample has 2 million to 2.5 million clones; about 92% occur a single time. Jointly, the top ten make up approximately 0.4% of the sample.

Paper-wide results and their limitations: Even with the large sequencing depth, rarefaction of the sorted-subset datasets indicated that sequencing was incomplete. Sampling was limited to blood, and TCR repertoires in tissue likely differ from TCR repertoires in blood. Compared with non-shared clonotypes, clonotypes shared by all four sorted-subset donors had higher generation probabilities. The small number of donors limited the genetic and exposure-history diversity represented. Based on pairwise subsampling, the degree of clonotype sharing among donors was expected to be affected by sequencing depth. Sharing across several donors was observed for approximately 5% of naive CD4, about 3.2% of naive CD8, roughly 2.3% of memory CD4, and roughly 0.4% of memory CD8 clonotypes. Naive subsets generally had larger estimated clonotype richness than memory subsets did.

Sequencing used naive CD4+ T cells from PBMCs. The sample's cell subset or site, from its label and the paper: CD45RA+ positively selected. The rearrangement joined TRBV28 to TRBJ1-2; 6 matching bases give a weak D call of TRBD1. The TCR was taken from a man aged 18 to 35 in good health. Some clones in this sample may be carry-over from other donors' samples. CDR3 sequence: CAEGGLSYGYTF. The DNA sequence is given as TGTGCCGAAGGGGGTCTCAGCTATGGCTACACCTTC.